The source of this TCR beta chain is a study of early T cells in non-severe SARS-CoV-2 infection. CDR3 length equals 14 residues. Germline CDR1 is SGHDT and CDR2 is YYEEEE. The V gene end was trimmed by 3 bases and the J gene end by 7 bases; junction bases not matched to a gene: 5. This clonotype was counted only a few times. TCRdb reanalysed the 5' RACE reads using MiXCR and keeps one entry per CDR3 protein. The sample contains tens of thousands of distinct CDR3 sequences, roughly 17% of which appear only once. The origin of this receptor is an adult who was a healthcare worker with PCR-confirmed SARS-CoV-2 infection or an uninfected control (not recorded which). The chain employs TRBV5-6 and TRBJ2-1; 9 positions match TRBD2. Here the sequenced sample was whole blood, taken at baseline. The CDR3 DNA reads as TGTGCCAGCAGCTATGGGACTAGCAAGAATGAGCAGTTCTTC. It yields the protein CASSYGTSKNEQFF.